Below, one T cell receptor beta chain is given with its context. The specificity of this receptor is unknown. TRB rearrangements were amplified by multiplex PCR following a touch-down protocol, with the TRB-A and TRB-B primer pools mixed in one tube. Illumina adapters and sample indices were added to the amplicons through two consecutive PCR reactions using Phusion HS II polymerase. Amplicons were gel-purified with the NucleoSpin Gel and PCR Clean-up kit, then quantified by Qubit and quality-checked on an Agilent 2100 Bioanalyzer. Sequencing of the libraries was done on an Illumina MiSeq with 600-cycle, single-indexed, paired-end runs. On the authors' methods: MiXCR version 2.1.12 with the default MiXCR reference library was used to align and assemble TRB reads. Each unique CDR3 nucleotide sequence defined a clone, and only productive sequences with at least two reads were analysed. Repertoire diversity was assessed with alpha-parameterized diversity profiles (alpha 0 to 5), including the Shannon (alpha 1) and Simpson (alpha 2) indices, which were computed with an R script. The tcR package was used to compute combinatorial TRB VJ usage, which was then compared between cohorts by principal component analysis with ade4. GLIPH clustering of TCRbeta CDR3s was carried out on cohort pairs matched by age and read depth, and cluster frequencies were compared by Wilcoxon test. Through TCRdb reprocessing, the reads give one entry per CDR3 protein sequence; DNA is omitted. TCRdb, not the authors, supplied the V and J calls. This sample's table has entries for fewer than 6,000 distinct CDR3 sequences. The leading ten clones occupy roughly 14% of the sample.

The data derive from a study of T cell clusters in autoimmune cytopenias (dated by TCRdb to between 2017 and 2020). For the study in its entirety: Of the roughly 46 healthy donor controls, around 23 were female, and the group had a mean age of 56 years and a median age of roughly 62 years. The median TRB sequencing depth was about 50,000 reads per sample, and the median number of distinct TRB clonotypes was approximately 2,000 per sample. In autoimmune cytopenia patients, peripheral blood TRB and IGH repertoires were sequenced during active disease and over treatment follow-up, together with healthy, CLL and autoimmune hepatitis controls. The goal of the study was to find out whether patients with autoimmune cytopenia have a disease-specific immune repertoire signature that could be used as a blood-based biomarker. For primary cytopenia the controls were about 24 age-matched healthy donors, whereas for secondary cytopenia the controls were approximately 15 age-matched CLL patients. Autoimmune hepatitis repertoires were compared with those of about two dozen age- and sex-matched healthy donors.

Broader findings and caveats from the paper: TRB repertoire shifts, with less even repertoires observed in secondary cytopenia and CLL, were mostly attributed to lymphoma bias rather than autoimmunity. The cluster-lack signature was not seen for secondary cytopenia versus CLL, apparently masked by the dominant lymphoma-associated repertoire. The T cell clusters were defined in silico only, and their functional role remained to be validated experimentally. GLIPH suggested that primary autoimmune cytopenia patients lacked physiological T cell clusters: roughly 50 clusters were exclusive to healthy donors versus some 18 exclusive to patients. Healthy donors showed about 3-fold more exclusive TRB clusters than active autoimmune hepatitis patients, consistent with an autoimmunity-wide signature.

Each sample's TRB amplification started from about 250 ng of peripheral blood genomic DNA, which corresponds to tens of thousands of genome equivalents. Counted from cysteine to phenylalanine, this CDR3 has 16 amino acids. DNA was not recorded. The germline V gene yields LGHNA for CDR1 and YNFKEQ for CDR2. Another study also made use of these data, one on T cell repertoires in aging, cancer and after chemotherapy. As the second study states: The donors fell into six age groups ranging from 30 or younger to 70 or older, and each group had at least three individuals. TCR repertoires from healthy donor controls were recorded over periods of several months to years and showed clear clonal overlap between repeated samplings. Several million TCR reads were contained in the full dataset. Untreated patients with hematological or solid cancers showed significantly lower blood TCR diversity and higher clonality than age-matched healthy donors. In healthy donors, the decline in TCR diversity with age was mainly due to loss of richness, whereas in cancer patients loss of evenness also played a role. In both cancer cohorts, the median generation probability rose over the chemotherapy interval, which suggests that the repertoire was reconstituted through rebound thymic output. It was noted by the authors that conclusions about immunological memory after chemotherapy cannot be drawn from the repertoire data. To look at immunoaging and at how T cells reconstitute after chemotherapy, the study profiled TCR beta repertoires in peripheral blood from both healthy donors and cancer patients. A cohort of 220 or so cancer patients (94 with hematological and approximately 120 with solid cancers) was assembled, and approximately 99 healthy donors were included as a reference group. TRB sequences were processed with MiXCR versions 2.12 and 3.0.5. The repertoire metrics were Shannon diversity, evenness, clonality (calculated as one minus evenness), and diversity profiles parameterized by alpha from 0 to 5. The IGoR algorithm was used to compute generation probabilities of clones in paired pre- and post-chemotherapy samples.

Sequenced input: peripheral blood. This TCR was sampled from a human donor in good health. The chain is assembled from TRBV4-2 and TRBJ2-7; checking the TCRdb D call of TRBD2 is not possible without DNA. The CDR3 region reads CASSQDAGVGSYEQYF.